This T cell receptor (beta chain) stems from a study of cytomegalovirus exposure and HLA in healthy donors. Whole-study context: The approximately 130 validation repertoires and the approximately 700 first-cohort repertoires shared a platform, a later analysis reported.

The V gene lost 2 bases and the J gene lost 0 bases, with 16 bases spanning the gap. The CDR3 consists of 18 residues. In germline, CDR1 is LGHNA, CDR2 YNFKEQ. Data came from immunoSEQ multiplex PCR; TCRdb stores just in-frame clones and leaves some out. Of 65,000 to 75,000 clones detected, 95% to 96% appear once; the ten largest clones hold more than 3.5%. The receptor was isolated from a woman younger than 30 in good health and CMV-seropositive. Input material: PBMCs. The chain has TRBV4-2 and TRBJ2-2; D possibly corresponds to TRBD2 (6 bases). CDR3 sequence: CASSQLAGRPSNTGELFF. In nucleotides, the CDR3 is TGTGCCAGCAGCCAATTGGCGGGACGACCTTCGAACACCGGGGAGCTGTTTTTT.